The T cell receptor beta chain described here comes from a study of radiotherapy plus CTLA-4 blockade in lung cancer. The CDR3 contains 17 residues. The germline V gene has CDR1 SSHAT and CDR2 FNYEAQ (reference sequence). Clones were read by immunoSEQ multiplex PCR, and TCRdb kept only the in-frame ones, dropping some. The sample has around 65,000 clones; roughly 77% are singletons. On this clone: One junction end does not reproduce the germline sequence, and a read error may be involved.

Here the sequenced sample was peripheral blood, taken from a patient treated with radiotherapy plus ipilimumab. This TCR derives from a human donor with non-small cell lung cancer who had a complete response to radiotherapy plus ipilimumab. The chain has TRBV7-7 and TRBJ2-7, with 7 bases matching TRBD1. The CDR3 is CASSSTDRDSRSYEQYF. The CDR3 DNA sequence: TGTGCTAGCAGCTCAACAGATCGGGACAGCCGTTCCTACGAGCAGTACTTC.